The T cell receptor (beta chain) described here comes from a study of PD-L1 blockade in urothelial cancer. Study overall: About 90% of the 29 patients comprised males who had bladder-origin urothelial cancer. Once treatment had started, blood was analyzed at 3 weeks (second dose) and again at 6 weeks.

This clone was seen once. The authors spiked synthetic TCR analog templates into each PCR. Method: immunoSEQ multiplex PCR; TCRdb's copy keeps in-frame clones and lacks some. Found here are some 100,000 clones, approximately 91% of them singletons; the top ten hold around 0.92%. The V gene lost 8 bases and the J gene lost 2 bases, with 8 bases spanning the gap. The V gene's germline CDR1 is MNHEY and CDR2 SVGAGI. The CDR3 totals 12 residues. This sequence joins TRBV6-5 and TRBJ2-3; D gene ambiguous. The material sequenced was PBMCs, taken around atezolizumab (anti-PD-L1) treatment. The origin of this receptor is a woman of 80 years or more with urothelial cancer. CDR3 loop: CASAAVTDTQYF. DNA for the CDR3: TGTGCCAGCGCGGCAGTCACAGATACGCAGTATTTT.